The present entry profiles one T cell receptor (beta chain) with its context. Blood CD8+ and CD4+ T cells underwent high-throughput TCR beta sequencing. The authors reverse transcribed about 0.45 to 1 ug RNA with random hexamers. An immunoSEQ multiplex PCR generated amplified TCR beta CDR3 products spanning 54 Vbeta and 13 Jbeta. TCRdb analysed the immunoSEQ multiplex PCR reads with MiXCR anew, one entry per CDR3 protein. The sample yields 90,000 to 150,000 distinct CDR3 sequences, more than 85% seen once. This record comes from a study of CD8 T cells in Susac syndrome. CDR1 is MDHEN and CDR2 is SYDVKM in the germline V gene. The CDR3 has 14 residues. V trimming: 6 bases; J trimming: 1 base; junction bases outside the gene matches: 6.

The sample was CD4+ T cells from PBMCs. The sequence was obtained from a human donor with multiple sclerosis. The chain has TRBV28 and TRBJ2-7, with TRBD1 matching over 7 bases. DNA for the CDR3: TGTGCCAGCAGGACAGCAGGGGGATCCTACGAGCAGTACTTC. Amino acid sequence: CASRTAGGSYEQYF.